The sequence of this T cell receptor beta chain was determined in a study of blood T cell repertoires in COVID-19. Study in general: Samples of COVID-19 (acute and convalescent) were obtained from the United States, Italy and Spain.

The CDR3 runs 14 residues. Trimming took off 6 bases at V and 0 bases at J, with 11 bases between the two ends. Germline CDR1 reads MNHEY; CDR2 reads SVGAGI. As originally analysed: Cell counts per sample came from amplifying reference gene primers. Profiled with immunoSEQ multiplex PCR; TCRdb holds only in-frame clones, not every one. V, J and clone size reflect that table, while D and trimming were determined from the DNA. The table has about 260,000 clones, 86% seen once. The V gene is TRBV6-5, the J gene TRBJ1-1; weak D call: TRBD1 (6 bases). Material for sequencing was peripheral blood. This receptor was identified in a man younger than 35 with active or convalescent COVID-19. This CDR3 reads CASRKDSLNTEAFF. CDR3 DNA: TGTGCCAGCAGGAAGGACAGCCTGAACACTGAAGCTTTCTTT.